A selection of T cell receptor beta chains follows, all from one sample in a study of blood T cell repertoires in COVID-19. Assay: immunoSEQ multiplex PCR; the TCRdb copy retains only in-frame clones and omits some. The sample lists some 100,000 clones; just over 85% were seen once. The sample taken for sequencing was peripheral blood. The receptors originated from a man aged 45-65 years with COVID-19, enrolled during active disease. The CDR3 runs from the conserved cysteine through the conserved F or W. D genes are given only for firm matches. Rows give clone size only sometimes, using once, few, many, or a class for an expanded clone.

D: .; V: TRBV3-1/TRBV3-2; J: TRBJ2-7; size: .; CDR3: CASSQEQGAYEQYF; DNA: TGTGCCAGCAGCCAAGAACAGGGAGCCTACGAGCAGTACTTC
D: TRBD1; V: TRBV2; J: TRBJ1-4; size: .; CDR3: CAYRGRNEKLFF; DNA: TGTGCTTACAGGGGACGAAATGAAAAACTGTTTTTT
D: .; V: TRBV25-1; J: TRBJ1-3; size: .; CDR3: CASSAASGNTIYF; DNA: TGTGCCAGCAGTGCCGCGTCTGGAAACACCATATATTTT
D: TRBD1; V: TRBV19; J: TRBJ1-5; size: .; CDR3: CASSVPGHRGFGGNQPQHF; DNA: TGTGCCAGTAGTGTCCCCGGCCACAGGGGGTTTGGGGGCAATCAGCCCCAGCATTTT
D: .; V: TRBV7-3; J: TRBJ1-2; size: .; CDR3: CASNFRVSGYTF; DNA: TGTGCCAGCAACTTCAGGGTAAGTGGCTACACCTTC
D: .; V: TRBV6-5; J: TRBJ2-7; size: .; CDR3: CASSSPQSTYEQYF; DNA: TGTGCCAGCAGTTCCCCACAGAGTACCTACGAGCAGTACTTC
D: TRBD1; V: TRBV15; J: TRBJ1-2; size: .; CDR3: CATSRSGGVGYTF; DNA: TGTGCCACCAGCAGATCAGGGGGCGTTGGCTACACCTTC
D: TRBD1; V: TRBV6-5; J: TRBJ1-5; size: .; CDR3: CASRPTGLGQPQHF; DNA: TGTGCCAGCAGGCCGACAGGGCTTGGGCAGCCCCAGCATTTT
D: TRBD1; V: TRBV7-9; J: TRBJ1-5; size: .; CDR3: CASSPSSAQGDQPQHF; DNA: TGTGCCAGCAGCCCTTCTTCGGCACAGGGGGATCAGCCCCAGCATTTT
D: .; V: TRBV5-4; J: TRBJ2-5; size: .; CDR3: CASSPPGGVGETQYF; DNA: TGTGCCAGCAGCCCCCCAGGAGGGGTGGGGGAGACCCAGTACTTC
D: .; V: TRBV30; J: TRBJ1-2; size: few; CDR3: CAWSVRTKGYTF; DNA: TGTGCCTGGAGTGTAAGAACTAAGGGCTACACCTTC
D: .; V: TRBV9; J: TRBJ2-5; size: .; CDR3: CASSAGGGGETQYF; DNA: TGTGCCAGCAGCGCCGGAGGGGGGGGAGAGACCCAGTACTTC
D: .; V: TRBV23-1; J: TRBJ1-4; size: .; CDR3: CASSYGSSTNEKLFF; DNA: TGCGCCAGCAGCTACGGTTCTTCAACTAATGAAAAACTGTTTTTT
D: TRBD1; V: TRBV2; J: TRBJ1-3; size: .; CDR3: CASRRDSGSSGNTIYF; DNA: TGTGCCAGCAGGAGGGACAGCGGGAGCTCTGGAAACACCATATATTTT
D: TRBD1; V: TRBV3-1/TRBV3-2; J: TRBJ1-1; size: .; CDR3: CASSPLGQDTEAFF; DNA: TGTGCCAGCAGCCCTCTAGGACAGGACACTGAAGCTTTCTTT
D: .; V: TRBV28; J: TRBJ1-6; size: once; CDR3: CASSLVQNNSPLHF; DNA: TGTGCCAGCAGTTTGGTCCAGAATAATTCACCCCTCCACTTT
D: TRBD1; V: TRBV30; J: TRBJ2-3; size: .; CDR3: CAWRQGHTTDTQYF; DNA: TGTGCCTGGAGACAGGGGCACACCACAGATACGCAGTATTTT
D: .; V: TRBV9; J: TRBJ2-7; size: .; CDR3: CASTPSQGSSAEQYF; DNA: TGTGCCAGCACCCCCTCCCAGGGAAGTAGTGCCGAGCAGTACTTC
D: .; V: TRBV5-5; J: TRBJ2-1; size: .; CDR3: CASSLQVGDNEQFF; DNA: TGTGCCAGCAGCCTCCAGGTCGGGGACAATGAGCAGTTCTTC
D: TRBD1; V: TRBV19; J: TRBJ1-5; size: .; CDR3: CASRGYPDRISNQPQHF; DNA: TGTGCCAGTAGGGGTTACCCGGACAGGATTTCTAATCAGCCCCAGCATTTT
D: TRBD1; V: TRBV4-3; J: TRBJ2-6; size: once; CDR3: CASSQETGARGANVLTF; DNA: TGCGCCAGCAGCCAGGAGACAGGGGCCCGGGGGGCCAACGTCCTGACTTTC
D: .; V: TRBV10-3; J: TRBJ1-1; size: .; CDR3: CAIGGLDTEAFF; DNA: TGTGCCATCGGAGGGTTGGACACTGAAGCTTTCTTT
D: .; V: TRBV10-2; J: TRBJ2-3; size: .; CDR3: CASSPAYSIGHLTDTQYF; DNA: TGCGCCAGCAGTCCTGCCTACAGTATTGGACACCTCACAGATACGCAGTATTTT
D: .; V: TRBV19; J: TRBJ2-5; size: .; CDR3: CASSSWGGGVETQYF; DNA: TGTGCCAGTAGTAGTTGGGGCGGCGGGGTGGAGACCCAGTACTTC
D: TRBD1; V: TRBV6-2/TRBV6-3; J: TRBJ1-6; size: .; CDR3: CASSYSTTTGRPLHF; DNA: TGTGCCAGCAGTTACTCGACGACGACAGGGAGACCCCTCCACTTT
D: TRBD1; V: TRBV7-9; J: TRBJ1-1; size: .; CDR3: CASSPARTGGYTEAFF; DNA: TGTGCCAGCAGTCCAGCCCGGACAGGGGGGTACACTGAAGCTTTCTTT
D: .; V: TRBV15; J: TRBJ1-4; size: .; CDR3: CATSRQPLSQTTNEKLFF; DNA: TGTGCCACCAGCAGACAACCTCTTTCACAGACAACTAATGAAAAACTGTTTTTT
D: TRBD1; V: TRBV18; J: TRBJ1-3; size: few; CDR3: CASSPPGGSTGNTIYF; DNA: TGTGCCAGCTCACCCCCAGGGGGAAGTACTGGAAACACCATATATTTT
D: TRBD1; V: TRBV5-1; J: TRBJ2-7; size: .; CDR3: CASSSDSGTAYEQYF; DNA: TGCGCCAGCAGCTCCGACTCCGGGACAGCTTACGAGCAGTACTTC
D: .; V: TRBV13; J: TRBJ2-1; size: few; CDR3: CASSSLENEQFF; DNA: TGTGCCAGCAGCTCCCTTGAGAATGAGCAGTTCTTC
D: TRBD2; V: TRBV11-2; J: TRBJ2-3; size: .; CDR3: CASSSHGLAGETDTQYF; DNA: TGTGCCAGCAGCTCCCATGGACTAGCGGGGGAGACAGATACGCAGTATTTT
D: TRBD1; V: TRBV6-2/TRBV6-3; J: TRBJ2-7; size: .; CDR3: CASSYSNRPGQFSYEQYF; DNA: TGTGCCAGCAGTTACTCGAATAGACCGGGACAGTTCTCCTACGAGCAGTACTTC
D: .; V: TRBV4-1; J: TRBJ1-1; size: .; CDR3: CASSHRPLRGNTEAFF; DNA: TGCGCCAGCAGCCACAGGCCCCTCAGGGGGAACACTGAAGCTTTCTTT
D: .; V: TRBV7-2; J: TRBJ1-1; size: .; CDR3: CASSSSYMFSPTRDTEAFF; DNA: TGTGCCAGCAGCTCTTCTTACATGTTTAGTCCGACTCGGGACACTGAAGCTTTCTTT
D: TRBD2; V: TRBV3-1/TRBV3-2; J: TRBJ2-1; size: .; CDR3: CASSRNGGSSYNEQFF; DNA: TGTGCCAGCAGCCGAAACGGGGGGAGCTCCTACAATGAGCAGTTCTTC
D: TRBD1; V: TRBV6-5; J: TRBJ1-6; size: .; CDR3: CASSGQETSGSPLHF; DNA: TGTGCCAGCAGCGGACAGGAGACTTCGGGGTCACCCCTCCACTTT
D: TRBD1; V: TRBV11-2; J: TRBJ2-7; size: .; CDR3: CASSLEDPGQGVYEQYF; DNA: TGTGCCAGCAGCTTAGAGGACCCGGGACAGGGAGTTTACGAGCAGTACTTC
D: .; V: TRBV7-3; J: TRBJ2-1; size: .; CDR3: CASSLWGSKRNEQFF; DNA: TGTGCCAGCAGCTTATGGGGCAGCAAGCGAAATGAGCAGTTCTTC
D: TRBD2; V: TRBV7-9; J: TRBJ2-2; size: .; CDR3: CASSWGLGTGELFF; DNA: TGTGCCAGCAGCTGGGGACTAGGCACCGGGGAGCTGTTTTTT
D: .; V: TRBV3-1/TRBV3-2; J: TRBJ1-6; size: .; CDR3: CASSQVMGRSYNSPLHF; DNA: TGTGCCAGCAGCCAAGTCATGGGCCGATCCTATAATTCACCCCTCCACTTT
D: TRBD1; V: TRBV11-2; J: TRBJ2-1; size: .; CDR3: CASRVQGNEQFF; DNA: TGTGCCAGCAGGGTACAGGGGAATGAGCAGTTCTTC
D: .; V: TRBV7-3; J: TRBJ2-4; size: .; CDR3: CASSLGSENIQYF; DNA: TGTGCCAGCAGCTTGGGTAGCGAAAACATTCAGTACTTC
D: TRBD1; V: TRBV10-3; J: TRBJ1-1; size: .; CDR3: CAIRPRTGDTEAFF; DNA: TGTGCCATCAGACCCCGGACAGGGGATACTGAAGCTTTCTTT
D: .; V: TRBV28; J: TRBJ1-5; size: .; CDR3: CASRTGYNQPQHF; DNA: TGTGCCAGCAGAACAGGGTACAATCAGCCCCAGCATTTT
D: .; V: TRBV7-8; J: TRBJ1-1; size: .; CDR3: CASSLDREGADTEAFF; DNA: TGTGCCAGCAGCTTAGATCGCGAGGGTGCGGACACTGAAGCTTTCTTT
D: .; V: TRBV3-1/TRBV3-2; J: TRBJ2-7; size: .; CDR3: CASSASGQLPYEQYF; DNA: TGTGCCAGCAGCGCTTCCGGACAGCTCCCCTACGAGCAGTACTTC
D: TRBD1; V: TRBV5-1; J: TRBJ2-7; size: .; CDR3: CASSLGDRGYEQYF; DNA: TGCGCCAGCAGCTTGGGGGACAGGGGGTACGAGCAGTACTTC
D: TRBD2; V: TRBV30; J: TRBJ2-2; size: .; CDR3: CAWSGLAGATGELFF; DNA: TGTGCCTGGAGTGGACTAGCGGGAGCAACCGGGGAGCTGTTTTTT
D: .; V: TRBV9; J: TRBJ1-1; size: .; CDR3: CASSRGVDMNTEAFF; DNA: TGTGCCAGCAGCCGGGGGGTGGACATGAACACTGAAGCTTTCTTT
D: .; V: TRBV4-2; J: TRBJ1-6; size: .; CDR3: CASSQDLGGDSPLHF; DNA: TGTGCCAGCAGCCAAGATCTGGGGGGGGATTCACCCCTCCACTTT
D: .; V: TRBV7-2; J: TRBJ1-2; size: few; CDR3: CASSLQAYYGYTF; DNA: TGTGCCAGCAGCTTACAGGCCTACTATGGCTACACCTTC
D: .; V: TRBV6-5; J: TRBJ2-1; size: .; CDR3: CASSRGLSNEQFF; DNA: TGTGCCAGCAGTCGTGGACTATCCAATGAGCAGTTCTTC
D: TRBD1; V: TRBV18; J: TRBJ1-2; size: .; CDR3: CASSQAGAGGMNGYTF; DNA: TGTGCCAGCTCCCAGGCCGGGGCAGGGGGCATGAATGGCTACACCTTC
D: TRBD2; V: TRBV5-4; J: TRBJ2-3; size: .; CDR3: CASSLRLAGGTDTQYF; DNA: TGTGCCAGCAGCTTAAGACTAGCGGGGGGAACAGATACGCAGTATTTT
D: TRBD2; V: TRBV28; J: TRBJ2-7; size: .; CDR3: CASSLITLAGSYEQYF; DNA: TGTGCCAGCAGTTTAATTACGCTAGCGGGATCCTACGAGCAGTACTTC
D: TRBD1; V: TRBV11-2; J: TRBJ1-5; size: .; CDR3: CASSFSQGEGQPQHF; DNA: TGTGCCAGCAGCTTTTCACAGGGGGAGGGTCAGCCCCAGCATTTT
D: .; V: TRBV29-1; J: TRBJ1-6; size: .; CDR3: CSVRVGPHNSPLHF; DNA: TGCAGCGTGCGGGTGGGTCCCCATAATTCACCCCTCCACTTT
D: .; V: TRBV3-1/TRBV3-2; J: TRBJ2-5; size: .; CDR3: CASSQGGLPQETQYF; DNA: TGTGCCAGCAGCCAAGGTGGACTACCACAAGAGACCCAGTACTTC
D: TRBD2; V: TRBV5-4; J: TRBJ2-1; size: .; CDR3: CASSPRVAGGPWNEQFF; DNA: TGTGCCAGCAGCCCCCGCGTAGCGGGGGGGCCTTGGAATGAGCAGTTCTTC
D: .; V: TRBV19; J: TRBJ2-2; size: .; CDR3: CASTGTGELFF; DNA: TGTGCCAGTACCGGCACCGGGGAGCTGTTTTTT